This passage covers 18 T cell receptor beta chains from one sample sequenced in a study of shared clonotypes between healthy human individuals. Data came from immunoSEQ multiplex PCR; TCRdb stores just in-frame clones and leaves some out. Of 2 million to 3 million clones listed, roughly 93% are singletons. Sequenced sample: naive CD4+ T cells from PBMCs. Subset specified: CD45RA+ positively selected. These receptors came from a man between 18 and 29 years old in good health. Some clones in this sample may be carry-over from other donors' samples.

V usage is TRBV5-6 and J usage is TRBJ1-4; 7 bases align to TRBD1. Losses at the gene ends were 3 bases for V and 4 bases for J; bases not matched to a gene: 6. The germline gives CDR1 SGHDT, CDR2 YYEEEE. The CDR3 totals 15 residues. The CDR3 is CASSSNRGSNEKLFF. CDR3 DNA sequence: TGTGCCAGCAGCTCAAACAGGGGCAGTAATGAAAAACTGTTTTTT.

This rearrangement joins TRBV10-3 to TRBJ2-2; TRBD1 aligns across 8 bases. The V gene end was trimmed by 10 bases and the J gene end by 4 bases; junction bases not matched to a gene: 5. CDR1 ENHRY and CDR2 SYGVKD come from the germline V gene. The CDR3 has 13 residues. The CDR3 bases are TGTGCCACGGGACAGGTAACCACCGGGGAGCTGTTTTTT. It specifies CATGQVTTGELFF.

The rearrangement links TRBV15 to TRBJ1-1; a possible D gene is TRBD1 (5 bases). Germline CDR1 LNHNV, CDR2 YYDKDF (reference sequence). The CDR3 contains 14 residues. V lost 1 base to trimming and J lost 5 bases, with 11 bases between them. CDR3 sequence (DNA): TGTGCCACCAGCAGAGGGGGCGAGAAGACTGAAGCTTTCTTT. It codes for CATSRGGEKTEAFF. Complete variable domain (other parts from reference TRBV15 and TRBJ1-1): DAMVIQNPRYQVTQFGKPVTLSCSQTLNHNVMYWYQQKSSQAPKLLFHYYDKDFNNEADTPDNFQSRRPNTSFCFLDIRSPGLGDTAMYLCATSRGGEKTEAFFGQGTRLTVV.

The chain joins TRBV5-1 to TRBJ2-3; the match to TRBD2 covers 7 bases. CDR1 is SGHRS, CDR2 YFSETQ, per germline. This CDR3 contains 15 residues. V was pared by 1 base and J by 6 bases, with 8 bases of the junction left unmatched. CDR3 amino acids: CASSLYSGWGDTQYF. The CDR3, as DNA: TGCGCCAGCAGCTTGTATAGCGGGTGGGGCGATACGCAGTATTTT.

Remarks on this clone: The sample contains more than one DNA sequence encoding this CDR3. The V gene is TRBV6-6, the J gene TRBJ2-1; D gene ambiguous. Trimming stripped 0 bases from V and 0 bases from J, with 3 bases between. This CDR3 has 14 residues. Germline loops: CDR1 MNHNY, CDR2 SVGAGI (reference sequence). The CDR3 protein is CASSYSGSYNEQFF. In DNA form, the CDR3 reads TGTGCCAGCAGTTACTCGGGCTCCTACAATGAGCAGTTCTTC.

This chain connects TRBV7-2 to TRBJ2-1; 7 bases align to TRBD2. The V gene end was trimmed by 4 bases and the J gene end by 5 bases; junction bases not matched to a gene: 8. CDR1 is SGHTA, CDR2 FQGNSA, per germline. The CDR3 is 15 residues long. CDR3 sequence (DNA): TGTGCCAGCAGCTCATTCACTAGCGACGACAATGAGCAGTTCTTC. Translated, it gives CASSSFTSDDNEQFF.

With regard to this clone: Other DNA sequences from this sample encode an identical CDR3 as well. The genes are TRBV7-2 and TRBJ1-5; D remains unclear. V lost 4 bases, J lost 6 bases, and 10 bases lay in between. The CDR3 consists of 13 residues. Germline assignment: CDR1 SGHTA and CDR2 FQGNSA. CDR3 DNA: TGTGCCAGCAGCTCACAAGGCGGTCAGCCCCAGCATTTT. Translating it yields CASSSQGGQPQHF.

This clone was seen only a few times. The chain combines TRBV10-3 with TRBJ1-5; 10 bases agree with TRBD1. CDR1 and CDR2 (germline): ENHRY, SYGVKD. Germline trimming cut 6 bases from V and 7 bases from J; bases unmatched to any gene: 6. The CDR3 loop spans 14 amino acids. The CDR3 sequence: CAISDRGPGQPQHF. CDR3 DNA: TGTGCCATCAGCGACAGGGGGCCCGGACAGCCCCAGCATTTT.

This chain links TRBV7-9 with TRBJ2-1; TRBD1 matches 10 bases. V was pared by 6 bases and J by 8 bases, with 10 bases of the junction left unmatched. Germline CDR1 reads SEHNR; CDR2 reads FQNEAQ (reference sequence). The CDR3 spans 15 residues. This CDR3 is CASRNTGQGRYEQFF. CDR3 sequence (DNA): TGTGCCAGCAGGAACACGGGACAGGGGAGATATGAGCAGTTCTTC.

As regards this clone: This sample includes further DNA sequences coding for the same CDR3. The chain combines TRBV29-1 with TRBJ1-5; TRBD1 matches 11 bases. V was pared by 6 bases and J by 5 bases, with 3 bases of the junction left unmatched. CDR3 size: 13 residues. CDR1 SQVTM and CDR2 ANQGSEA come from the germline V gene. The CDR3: CSVGDRGDQPQHF. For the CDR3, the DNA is TGCAGCGTCGGGGACAGGGGGGATCAGCCCCAGCATTTT.

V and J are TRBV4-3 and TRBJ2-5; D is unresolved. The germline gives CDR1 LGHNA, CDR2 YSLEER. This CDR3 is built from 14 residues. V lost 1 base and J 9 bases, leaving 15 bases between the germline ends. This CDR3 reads CASSQVHNEESQYF. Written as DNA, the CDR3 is TGCGCCAGCAGCCAAGTACACAATGAAGAATCCCAGTACTTC.

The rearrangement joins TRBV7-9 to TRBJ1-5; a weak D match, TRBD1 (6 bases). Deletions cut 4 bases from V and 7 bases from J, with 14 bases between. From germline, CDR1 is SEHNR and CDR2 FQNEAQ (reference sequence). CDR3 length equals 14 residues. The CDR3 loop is CASSSDRPGQPQHF. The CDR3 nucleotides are TGTGCCAGCAGCTCCGACAGGCCTGGACAGCCCCAGCATTTT.

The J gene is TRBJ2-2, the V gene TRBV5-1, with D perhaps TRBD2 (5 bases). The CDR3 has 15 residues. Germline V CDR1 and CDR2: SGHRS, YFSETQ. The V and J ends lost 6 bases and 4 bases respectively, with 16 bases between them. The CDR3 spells CASTAQLGGTGELFF. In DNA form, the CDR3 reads TGCGCCAGCACCGCCCAACTAGGTGGCACCGGGGAGCTGTTTTTT.

CDR3 sequence: CASRGQVFGADTQYF. CDR3 DNA: TGCGCCAGCCGGGGCCAAGTCTTTGGTGCAGATACGCAGTATTTT. The J gene is TRBJ2-3, the V gene TRBV5-1; TRBD1 or TRBD2 may be the D gene (5 bases each). Trimming took off 7 bases at V and 4 bases at J, with 19 bases between the two ends. The CDR3 has 15 residues. Germline values: CDR1 SGHRS, CDR2 YFSETQ.

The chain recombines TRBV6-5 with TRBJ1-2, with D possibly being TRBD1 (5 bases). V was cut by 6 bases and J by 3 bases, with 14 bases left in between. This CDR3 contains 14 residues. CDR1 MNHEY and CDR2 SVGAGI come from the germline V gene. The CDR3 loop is CASRRDGLYYGYTF. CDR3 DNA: TGTGCCAGCAGAAGGGACGGGCTTTACTATGGCTACACCTTC.

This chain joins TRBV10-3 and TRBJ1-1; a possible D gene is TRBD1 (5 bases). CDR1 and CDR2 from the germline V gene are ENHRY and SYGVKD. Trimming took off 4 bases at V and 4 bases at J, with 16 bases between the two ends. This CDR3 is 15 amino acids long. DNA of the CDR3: TGTGCCATCAGTGGGGCCGGGGGACCGGGCACTGAAGCTTTCTTT. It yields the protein CAISGAGGPGTEAFF.

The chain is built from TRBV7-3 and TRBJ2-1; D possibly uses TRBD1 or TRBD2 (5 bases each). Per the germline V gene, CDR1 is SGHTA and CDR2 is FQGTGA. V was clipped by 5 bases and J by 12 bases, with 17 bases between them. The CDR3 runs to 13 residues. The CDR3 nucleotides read TGTGCCAGCAGCCCGGGGCCTAGTTTTATGCAGTTCTTC. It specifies CASSPGPSFMQFF. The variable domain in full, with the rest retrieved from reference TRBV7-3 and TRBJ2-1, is GAGVSQTPSNKVTEKGKYVELRCDPISGHTALYWYRQSLGQGPEFLIYFQGTGAADDSGLPNDRFFAVRPEGSVSTLKIQRTERGDSAVYLCASSPGPSFMQFFGPGTRLTVL.

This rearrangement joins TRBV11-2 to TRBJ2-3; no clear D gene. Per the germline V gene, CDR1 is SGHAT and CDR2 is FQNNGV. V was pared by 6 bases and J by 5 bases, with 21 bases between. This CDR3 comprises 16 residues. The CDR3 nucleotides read TGTGCCAGCAGGGTAACGTCCCAGGCCTCTCGAGATACGCAGTATTTT. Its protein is CASRVTSQASRDTQYF.